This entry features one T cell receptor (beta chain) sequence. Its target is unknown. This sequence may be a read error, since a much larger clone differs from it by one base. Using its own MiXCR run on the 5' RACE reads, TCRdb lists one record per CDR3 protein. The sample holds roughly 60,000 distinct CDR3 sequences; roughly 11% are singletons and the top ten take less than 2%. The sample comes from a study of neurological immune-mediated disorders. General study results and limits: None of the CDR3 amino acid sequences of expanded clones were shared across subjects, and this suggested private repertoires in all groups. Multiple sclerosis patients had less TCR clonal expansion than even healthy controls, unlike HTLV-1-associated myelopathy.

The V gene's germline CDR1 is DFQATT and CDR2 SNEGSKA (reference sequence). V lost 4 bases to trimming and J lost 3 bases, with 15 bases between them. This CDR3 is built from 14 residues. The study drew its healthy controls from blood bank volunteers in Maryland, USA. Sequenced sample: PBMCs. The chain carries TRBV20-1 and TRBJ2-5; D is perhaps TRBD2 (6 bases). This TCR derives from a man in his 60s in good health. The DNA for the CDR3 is TGCAGTGCTAATGGAGGGGCTGTGGAAGAGACCCAGTACTTC. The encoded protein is CSANGGAVEETQYF.